Below are 29 T cell receptor beta chains sequenced from a single sample in a study of blood T cell repertoires in COVID-19. Data came from immunoSEQ multiplex PCR; TCRdb stores just in-frame clones and leaves some out. The sample consists of approximately 110,000 clones, approximately 89% of them appearing once. The sequenced sample was peripheral blood. These receptors were taken from an older woman with COVID-19, enrolled during active disease.

This clone occurred a few times. V is TRBV9 and J is TRBJ1-2, with no clear D. V was trimmed by 4 bases and J by 8 bases, leaving 12 bases between them. Germline V gene lookup returns CDR1 SGDLS and CDR2 YYNGEE. CDR3 length equals 12 residues. This chain's CDR3 is CASSPGGLGYTF. In nucleotides, the CDR3 is TGTGCCAGCAGCCCTGGAGGGTTGGGCTACACCTTC.

The J gene is TRBJ1-2, the V gene TRBV11-1; D unclear. Germline CDR1 is SGHAT and CDR2 is FQDESV (reference sequence). V was shortened by 5 bases and J by 3 bases, with 16 bases between the two germline ends. This CDR3 comprises 15 residues. CDR3 protein: CASSPRAGLDYGYTF. The CDR3 nucleotides are TGTGCCAGCAGCCCTCGGGCGGGGTTAGACTATGGCTACACCTTC.

The V gene is TRBV30, the J gene TRBJ1-2; 7 nucleotides match TRBD1. The CDR3 has 16 residues. The V segment lost 3 bases and the J segment 0 bases; nucleotides outside the gene matches: 10. The germline CDR1 and CDR2 sequences are GTSNPN and SVGIG (reference sequence). DNA of the CDR3: TGTGCCTGGAGCCCAGACAGGGTCCGGACTAACTATGGCTACACCTTC. This translates into CAWSPDRVRTNYGYTF.

V usage is TRBV11-1 and J usage is TRBJ2-6, with no clear D. The CDR3 loop spans 16 amino acids. V was pared by 5 bases and J by 1 base, with 12 bases between. Germline V gives CDR1 SGHAT, CDR2 FQDESV (reference sequence). CDR3 sequence (DNA): TGTGCCAGCAGCCAAGAGGTCCATTCTGGGGCCAACGTCCTGACTTTC. This encodes CASSQEVHSGANVLTF.

The CDR3 protein is CASSQDQLAGGLQRTDTQYF. CDR3 DNA sequence: TGTGCCAGCAGCCAAGATCAGCTAGCGGGGGGATTACAACGCACAGATACGCAGTATTTT. The chain uses TRBV3-1 (or the pseudogene TRBV3-2) and TRBJ2-3; 11 bases are shared with TRBD2. The V and J ends lost 0 bases and 1 base, in that order; junction bases with no gene match: 12. CDR1 and CDR2 from the germline V gene are LGHDT and YNNKEL (reference sequence). The CDR3 runs to 20 residues.

The chain has TRBV5-5 and TRBJ1-2; 8 nucleotides match TRBD1. The CDR3 loop spans 15 amino acids. V shed 1 base, J shed 1 base, and the junction held 3 bases outside the gene matches. Germline V gene data show CDR1 as SGHKS and CDR2 as YYEKEE (reference sequence). The CDR3 region has the DNA TGTGCCAGCAGCTTGACAGGGGGGAATAACTATGGCTACACCTTC. This codes for CASSLTGGNNYGYTF.

V gene TRBV28 combines with J gene TRBJ1-2, with TRBD1 matching over 8 bases. CDR3 length: 16 amino acids. The V segment lost 5 bases and the J segment 8 bases; nucleotides outside the gene matches: 16. Germline-derived CDR1 and CDR2 are MDHEN and SYDVKM. CDR3 in amino acids: CASSGSGTGRGEGYTF. The CDR3 nucleotides are TGTGCCAGCAGTGGTTCCGGGACAGGCCGCGGCGAGGGCTACACCTTC.

The chain combines TRBV5-8 with TRBJ2-7; 8 bases line up with TRBD2. The CDR3 has 15 residues. The junction had 8 bases not matched to a gene; V was cut back by 4 bases and J by 2 bases. Germline V gives CDR1 SGHTS, CDR2 YDEGEE. Here the CDR3 DNA reads TGTGCCAGCAGCCAAGACGGGGGGGATACCTACGAGCAGTACTTC. Translation gives CASSQDGGDTYEQYF.

A single count supports this clone. The rearrangement links TRBV19 to TRBJ1-3; D gene uncertain. Germline V gene data show CDR1 as LNHDA and CDR2 as SQIVND (reference sequence). Trimming took 7 bases from V and 2 from J, leaving 21 bases between them. The CDR3 is 17 residues long. The CDR3 loop reads CASTRSRAASAGNTIYF. CDR3 DNA: TGTGCCAGTACCAGATCGAGGGCAGCCTCAGCTGGAAACACCATATATTTT.

The V call is TRBV5-1, the J call TRBJ1-4; weak D call: TRBD1 (6 bases). The V gene's germline CDR1 is SGHRS and CDR2 YFSETQ. CDR3 length: 14 amino acids. Trimming removed 4 bases from V and 5 bases from J, with 12 bases in between. This chain's CDR3 is CASSIGTSNEKLFF. CDR3 bases: TGCGCCAGCAGCATCGGGACAAGCAATGAAAAACTGTTTTTT.

This clone has only a few counts. This sequence joins TRBV3-1 (or the pseudogene TRBV3-2) and TRBJ1-3; TRBD1 is a possible D gene (5 bases). V gave up 0 bases and J gave up 1 base, with 10 bases separating them. Germline V gives CDR1 LGHDT, CDR2 YNNKEL (reference sequence). This CDR3 comprises 16 residues. In nucleotides, the CDR3 is TGTGCCAGCAGCCAAGATCCGGGGGGGTCTGGAAACACCATATATTTT. Translation gives CASSQDPGGSGNTIYF.

V is TRBV5-4 and J is TRBJ2-5; a possible D gene is TRBD1 (6 bases). The CDR3 covers 15 residues. V gave up 0 bases and J gave up 0 bases, with 9 bases separating them. The germline V gene encodes CDR1 SGHNT and CDR2 YYREEE (reference sequence). The CDR3 spells CASSLDRAYQETQYF. In DNA form, the CDR3 reads TGTGCCAGCAGCTTGGACAGGGCGTACCAAGAGACCCAGTACTTC.

The chain employs TRBV6-5 and TRBJ1-4; weak D call: TRBD1 (5 bases). CDR1 is MNHEY, CDR2 SVGAGI, per germline. Trimming took off 6 bases at V and 8 bases at J, with 13 bases between the two ends. The CDR3 is made up of 13 amino acids. This chain's CDR3 is CASSREGTEKLFF. The CDR3 DNA is TGTGCCAGCAGCCGGGAGGGGACGGAAAAACTGTTTTTT.

The chain couples TRBV24-1 to TRBJ2-3; 9 bases map to TRBD2. The trim removed 2 bases at V and 0 bases at J, leaving 5 bases unmatched. The CDR3 spans 17 residues. Germline CDR1 KGHDR, CDR2 SFDVKD. DNA of the CDR3: TGTGCCACCAGTGATTCCAGTAGCGGGGGAAGCACAGATACGCAGTATTTT. Translated: CATSDSSSGGSTDTQYF.

This clone has more than one count but fewer than ten. This sequence joins TRBV2 and TRBJ1-3; D ambiguous. V lost 0 bases, J lost 3 bases, and 15 bases lay in between. CDR1 and CDR2 from the germline V gene are SNHLY and FYNNEI. The CDR3 is made up of 17 amino acids. The CDR3 DNA reads as TGTGCCAGCAGTGAAGCGGCGGGTTATATTGGTGGAAACACCATATATTTT. Amino acid sequence: CASSEAAGYIGGNTIYF.

J is TRBJ1-5 and V is TRBV7-9; D uncertain. Deletions cut 5 bases from V and 3 bases from J, with 5 bases between. The CDR3 covers 12 residues. CDR1 and CDR2 from the germline V gene are SEHNR and FQNEAQ (reference sequence). The CDR3 here is CASSLLNQPQHF. The CDR3 DNA reads as TGTGCCAGCAGCCTACTCAATCAGCCCCAGCATTTT.

The chain joins TRBV3-1 (or the pseudogene TRBV3-2) to TRBJ1-4; maybe TRBD1 (5 bases). Trimming removed 1 base at V and 1 base at J, with 13 bases between. Germline assignment: CDR1 LGHDT and CDR2 YNNKEL (reference sequence). There are 17 residues in the CDR3. The CDR3 region has the DNA TGTGCCAGCAGCCAAGTTCGGGGGACGGGAACTAATGAAAAACTGTTTTTT. Its protein product is CASSQVRGTGTNEKLFF.

Notes on this clone: Other DNA sequences in the sample encode the same CDR3. The chain carries TRBV9 and TRBJ1-1; a possible D gene is TRBD1 (6 bases). CDR1 is SGDLS, CDR2 YYNGEE, per germline. The ends were cut back, 0 bases at V and 3 bases at J, with 6 bases in the middle. CDR3 size: 13 residues. CDR3 DNA sequence: TGTGCCAGCAGCGTAGCAGGGGACACTGAAGCTTTCTTT. Residues: CASSVAGDTEAFF.

The chain has TRBV7-7 and TRBJ1-1; D call uncertain. CDR1 is SSHAT, CDR2 FNYEAQ, per germline (reference sequence). The CDR3 has 12 residues. The chain's CDR3 is CAIQLEDTEAFF. In DNA, the CDR3 is TGTGCTATTCAGCTGGAGGACACTGAAGCTTTCTTT.

The chain recombines TRBV27 with TRBJ1-5; 9 bases are shared with TRBD1. CDR1 is MNHEY and CDR2 is SMNVEV in the germline V gene (reference sequence). V was pared by 4 bases and J by 6 bases, with 10 bases of the junction left unmatched. The length of the CDR3 is 16 residues. The CDR3 is CASSSTQGAMSQPQHF. The CDR3 region has the DNA TGTGCCAGCAGTTCCACACAGGGGGCAATGAGTCAGCCCCAGCATTTT.

The chain links TRBV21-1 to TRBJ1-5; whether TRBD1, the table's D call, matches the DNA was not checked. TRBV21-1 is noted as a pseudogene. CDR3 length: 17 amino acids. This CDR3 reads CASSKGRTRNNNQPQHF. CDR3 bases: TGTGCCAGCAGCAAAGGTAGGACACGAAACAACAATCAGCCCCAGCATTTT.

The J gene is TRBJ2-7, the V gene TRBV12-3 or TRBV12-4; the D gene is possibly TRBD1 (6 bases). The V end lost 7 bases, the J end lost 3 bases, and 10 bases lay between the germline ends. The length of the CDR3 is 12 residues. For the CDR3, the DNA is TGTGCCAGCACTGAACAGGGCTACGAGCAGTACTTC. The encoded protein is CASTEQGYEQYF.

The J gene is TRBJ1-2, the V gene TRBV6-5; a possible D gene is TRBD1 (6 bases). CDR1 MNHEY and CDR2 SVGAGI come from the germline V gene. The CDR3 covers 14 residues. Trimming shortened V by 2 bases and J by 5 bases, and 12 bases separated the two germline ends. CDR3 sequence: CASSYDFRGYGYTF. CDR3 nucleotides: TGTGCCAGCAGTTACGATTTCAGGGGATATGGCTACACCTTC.

The chain uses TRBV3-1 (or the pseudogene TRBV3-2) and TRBJ2-5; D unclear. This CDR3 spans 16 amino acids. CDR1 is LGHDT, CDR2 YNNKEL, per germline (reference sequence). Between the trimmed V and J ends, which lost 0 bases and 0 bases, there was a span of 11 bases. CDR3 sequence reads: CASSQDWSGYQETQYF. CDR3 DNA: TGTGCCAGCAGCCAAGACTGGAGTGGGTACCAAGAGACCCAGTACTTC.

The V and J genes are TRBV6-1 and TRBJ2-3, with 7 bases lining up with TRBD1. CDR1 is MNHNS, CDR2 SASEGT, per germline. V dropped 2 bases and J dropped 4; count of bases not matched to a gene: 15. The CDR3 runs to 18 residues. The CDR3 DNA reads as TGTGCCAGCAGTGAATTTTGGCCGACAGGGACGGGCGCAGATACGCAGTATTTT. Its translation: CASSEFWPTGTGADTQYF.

The chain joins TRBV6-6 to TRBJ1-5; 7 bases line up with TRBD1. Germline assignment: CDR1 MNHNY and CDR2 SVGAGI (reference sequence). This CDR3 comprises 16 residues. The V and J ends lost 5 bases and 6 bases, in that order; junction bases with no gene match: 13. DNA of the CDR3: TGTGCCAGCAGTGCTTCGGGGGCAGGGGGTATTCAGCCCCAGCATTTT. Residues: CASSASGAGGIQPQHF.

J is TRBJ2-1 and V is TRBV5-1; 15 nucleotides match TRBD2. Germline CDR1 SGHRS, CDR2 YFSETQ. The CDR3 loop spans 17 amino acids. V shed 4 bases, J shed 2 bases, and the junction held 4 bases outside the gene matches. For the CDR3, the DNA is TGCGCCAGCAGCAGGTGGACTAGCGGGGGGGCCTACAATGAGCAGTTCTTC. Protein sequence: CASSRWTSGGAYNEQFF.

The chain joins TRBV5-5 to TRBJ1-4, with D possibly TRBD1 on 5 matching bases. Per germline, CDR1 SGHKS and CDR2 YYEKEE (reference sequence). The CDR3 has 17 residues. The V end was cut by 4 bases, the J end by 2 bases, with 18 bases between. CDR3 amino acids: CASSPGRVPPTNEKLFF. As DNA, the CDR3 is TGTGCCAGCAGCCCTGGCAGGGTCCCACCGACTAATGAAAAACTGTTTTTT.

This clone has a single count. The genes are TRBV4-1 and TRBJ2-7, with 7 bases lining up with TRBD1. This CDR3 comprises 14 residues. In germline, CDR1 is MGHRA, CDR2 YSYEKL. Trimming removed 1 base from V and 3 bases from J; junction bases left unmatched: 3. Here the CDR3 DNA reads TGCGCCAGCAGCCAAGGGACAGGACTCTACGAGCAGTACTTC. Its translation is CASSQGTGLYEQYF.